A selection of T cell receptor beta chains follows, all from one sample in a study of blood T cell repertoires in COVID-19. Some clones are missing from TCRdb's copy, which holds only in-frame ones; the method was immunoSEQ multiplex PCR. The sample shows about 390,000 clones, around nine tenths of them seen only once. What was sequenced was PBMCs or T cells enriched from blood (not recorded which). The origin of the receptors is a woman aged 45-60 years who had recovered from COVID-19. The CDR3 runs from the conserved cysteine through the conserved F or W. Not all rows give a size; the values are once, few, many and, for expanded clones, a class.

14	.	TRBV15	CATSRGSGGWEQYF
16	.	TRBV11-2	CASSLDPPGEGEKLFF
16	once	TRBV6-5	CASSYALLAGGHEQFF
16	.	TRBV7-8	CASSLGPDRINSPLHF
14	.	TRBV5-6	CASSLAGGQETQYF
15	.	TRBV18	CASSPPDRGQGGYTF
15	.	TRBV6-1	CASSDHLPTNEKLFF
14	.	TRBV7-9	CASSRAATNEKLFF
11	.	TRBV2	CASSPRDGYTF
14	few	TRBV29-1	CSVAPGTGESAYTF
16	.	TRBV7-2	CASSLDGSRRRDEQFF
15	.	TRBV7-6	CASSSSGTVNTEAFF
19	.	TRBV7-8	CASTRSGSGRLYSNQPQHF
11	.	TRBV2	CADRLKNGYTF
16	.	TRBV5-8	CASSLDLMVVRNEQFF
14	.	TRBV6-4	CATGGRSSFNEQFF
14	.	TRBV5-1	CASSELGHYYGYTF
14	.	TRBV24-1	CATSDRGKNYGYTF
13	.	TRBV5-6	CASSFAGAGGYTF
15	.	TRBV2	CASSESRQGGHGYTF
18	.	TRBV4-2	CASSRGSGGAGRSDTQYF
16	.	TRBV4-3	CASSPDYSSGANVLTF
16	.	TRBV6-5	CASSSERNRGGQPQHF
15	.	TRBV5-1	CASRSNPGGTDTQYF
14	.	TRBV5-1	CASSSRGLKTEAFF
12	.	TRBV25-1	CACQASENGYTF
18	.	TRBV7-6	CASSPLPLSRDSPYEQYF
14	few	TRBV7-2	CASSLATPNTEAFF
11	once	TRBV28	CASSQETSYTF
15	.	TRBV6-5	CASSYRQGNNSPLHF
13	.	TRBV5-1	CASSKGDYEKLFF
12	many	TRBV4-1	CASSQGLYGYTF
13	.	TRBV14	CASSQAVIETQYF
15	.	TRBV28	CASSERDRVLQPQHF
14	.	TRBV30	CAWSSAGVGNTIYF
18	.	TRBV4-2	CASSHSTSGGPNTGELFF
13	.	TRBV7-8	CASSLPRGAEAFF
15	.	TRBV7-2	CASSLDGHRDEKLFF
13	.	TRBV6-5	CASTTDSQETQYF
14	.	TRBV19	CASSAIDSSYGYTF
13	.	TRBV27	CASRGGGNQPQHF
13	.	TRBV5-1	CASSLESGYGYTF
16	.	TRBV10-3	CATTIQVGATTGELFF
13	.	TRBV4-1	CASSQPGSYEQYF
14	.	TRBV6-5	CASSYSSVSNEQFF
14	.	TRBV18	CASSPPGVAQGYTF
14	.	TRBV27	CASSLGHGTWGYTF
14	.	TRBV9	CASSRGQLTDTQYF
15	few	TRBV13	CASSLGDIPRQPQHF
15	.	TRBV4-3	CASSQDSLDWTEAFF
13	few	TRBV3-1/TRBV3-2	CASSQRTRRGAFF
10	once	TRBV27	CASGATEAFF